These 20 T cell receptor beta chains were all obtained from the same sample, sequenced in a study of cytomegalovirus exposure and HLA in healthy donors. This PCR relied on a set of 60 Vbeta primers and 13 Jbeta primers. The assay was immunoSEQ multiplex PCR, and TCRdb's table has in-frame clones only and misses some. The sample lists approximately 140,000 clones, roughly 73% occurring once. The sequenced material came from PBMCs. Receptor source: a female donor in good health and CMV-seronegative.

Comment on this clone: Other DNA variants within this sample encode the same CDR3. The J gene is TRBJ1-1, the V gene TRBV19, with TRBD1 matching 7 bases. V was pared by 6 bases and J by 4 bases, with 8 bases of the junction left unmatched. CDR1 and CDR2 from the germline V gene are LNHDA and SQIVND (reference sequence). The CDR3 covers 14 residues. The CDR3 here is CASSLQGLLTEAFF. CDR3 bases: TGTGCCAGTAGCTTACAGGGGCTTCTCACTGAAGCTTTCTTT.

This sequence joins TRBV5-1 and TRBJ2-3; TRBD1 matches at 7 bases. The germline gives CDR1 SGHRS, CDR2 YFSETQ. CDR3 size: 14 residues. Trimming at V came to 7 bases and at J to 1 base, leaving 6 bases not matched to a gene. The CDR3 nucleotides read TGCGCCAGCGAGACAGGGTTGGGCACAGATACGCAGTATTTT. Its translation is CASETGLGTDTQYF.

The chain is built from TRBV29-1 and TRBJ2-7, with D possibly TRBD1 on 6 matching bases. V was cut by 4 bases and J by 2 bases, with 18 bases left in between. The CDR3 consists of 15 residues. Germline CDR1 is SQVTM and CDR2 is ANQGSEA. Here the CDR3 DNA reads TGCAGCGTTGCCCCCCTACAGGGCGGTCCCTACGAGCAGTACTTC. Protein product: CSVAPLQGGPYEQYF.

The rearrangement uses TRBV28 and TRBJ1-1; unclear D gene. This CDR3 is built from 11 residues. V gave up 5 bases and J gave up 10 bases, with 11 bases separating them. CDR1 is MDHEN and CDR2 is SYDVKM in the germline V gene. CDR3 region: CASSPGGGAFF. CDR3 bases: TGTGCCAGCAGTCCCGGTGGCGGAGCTTTCTTT.

The chain has TRBV7-3 and TRBJ2-1, with TRBD2 matching 7 bases. The junction had 9 bases not matched to a gene; V was cut back by 5 bases and J by 2 bases. The germline gives CDR1 SGHTA, CDR2 FQGTGA. This CDR3 spans 16 amino acids. CDR3 protein: CASSPIGGSPYNEQFF. CDR3 DNA sequence: TGTGCCAGCAGCCCAATAGGCGGGAGTCCCTACAATGAGCAGTTCTTC.

About this clone itself: Other DNA sequences from this sample encode an identical CDR3 as well. The rearrangement joins TRBV10-3 to TRBJ1-5; TRBD1 might be the D (6 bases). CDR1 is ENHRY, CDR2 SYGVKD, per germline. V lost 3 bases and J 3 bases, leaving 12 bases between the germline ends. This CDR3 is built from 15 residues. CDR3: CAISETQGLNQPQHF. The CDR3 DNA sequence: TGTGCCATCAGTGAAACGCAGGGGCTCAATCAGCCCCAGCATTTT.

The chain is built from TRBV7-9 and TRBJ1-3; tentative D call: TRBD1 (5 bases). The CDR3 is 18 residues long. From germline, CDR1 is SEHNR and CDR2 FQNEAQ (reference sequence). The ends were cut back, 1 base at V and 0 bases at J, with 16 bases in the middle. CDR3 DNA sequence: TGTGCCAGCAGCTTAGGGAGGGGTCAGGGAAGCTCTGGAAACACCATATATTTT. Its translation: CASSLGRGQGSSGNTIYF.

The V call is TRBV7-9, the J call TRBJ2-7, with D possibly being TRBD1 (5 bases). Germline V gene sequence: CDR1 SEHNR, CDR2 FQNEAQ (reference sequence). The CDR3 spans 14 residues. Between the trimmed V and J ends, which lost 4 bases and 0 bases, there was a span of 10 bases. CDR3 nucleotides: TGTGCCAGCAGCTCAGACAGAAGCTCCTACGAGCAGTACTTC. Translating it yields CASSSDRSSYEQYF. Drawing the rest from reference TRBV7-9 and TRBJ2-7, the complete variable domain is DTGVSQNPRHKITKRGQNVTFRCDPISEHNRLYWYRQTLGQGPEFLTYFQNEAQLEKSRLLSDRFSAERPKGSFSTLEIQRTEQGDSAMYLCASSSDRSSYEQYFGPGTRLTVT.

This chain connects TRBV25-1 to TRBJ2-2; possibly TRBD1 for D (5 bases). Germline assignment: CDR1 MGHDK and CDR2 SYGVNS. The CDR3 spans 12 residues. With 8 bases removed from V and 5 bases from J, the gap between germline ends came to 9 bases. Here the CDR3 reads CASSRETGELFF. In DNA, the CDR3 is TGTGCCAGCTCCAGGGAAACCGGGGAGCTGTTTTTT.

This chain uses TRBV6-5 with TRBJ2-7, with TRBD1 matching 10 bases. The germline V gene has CDR1 MNHEY and CDR2 SVGAGI. Trimming removed 7 bases from V and 4 bases from J; junction bases left unmatched: 7. CDR3 length: 14 residues. CDR3 sequence: CASTYGQGGYEQYF. For the CDR3, the DNA is TGTGCCAGCACCTACGGACAGGGGGGATACGAGCAGTACTTC.

V is TRBV6-1 and J is TRBJ1-2, with TRBD1 matching over 8 bases. The V and J ends lost 7 bases and 3 bases, in that order; junction bases with no gene match: 7. Per the germline V gene, CDR1 is MNHNS and CDR2 is SASEGT. This CDR3 region has 14 residues. Written as DNA, the CDR3 is TGTGCCAGCATCGGACAGGGTAGGGACTATGGCTACACCTTC. Its protein is CASIGQGRDYGYTF.

This clone came up a few times. The chain is built from TRBV25-1 and TRBJ1-4; TRBD1 matches 8 bases. This CDR3 spans 15 amino acids. V was pared by 1 base and J by 8 bases, with 6 bases of the junction left unmatched. Germline CDR1 reads MGHDK; CDR2 reads SYGVNS. The CDR3 region is CASSEFRQGKEKLFF. The DNA of the CDR3 is TGTGCCAGCAGTGAATTCCGACAGGGGAAGGAAAAACTGTTTTTT.

This clone showed up just once. The chain employs TRBV28 and TRBJ2-7; tentatively, D is TRBD2 (5 bases). This CDR3 has 14 residues. Trimming took off 1 base at V and 3 bases at J, with 10 bases between the two ends. The germline V gene encodes CDR1 MDHEN and CDR2 SYDVKM. This CDR3 reads CASSLSGTLYEQYF. The CDR3 DNA is TGTGCCAGCAGTTTATCGGGAACCCTCTACGAGCAGTACTTC. Based on the CDR3 plus reference TRBV28 and TRBJ2-7, the full variable domain is DVKVTQSSRYLVKRTGEKVFLECVQDMDHENMFWYRQDPGLGLRLIYFSYDVKMKEKGDIPEGYSVSREKKERFSLILESASTNQTSMYLCASSLSGTLYEQYFGPGTRLTVT.

This clone appeared once. The chain has TRBV19 and TRBJ1-2; no definite D call. The CDR3 loop spans 15 amino acids. The V end was cut by 5 bases, the J end by 6 bases, with 19 bases between. Germline loops: CDR1 LNHDA, CDR2 SQIVND (reference sequence). This chain's CDR3 is CASSGANLRKDGYTF. The CDR3 region has the DNA TGTGCCAGTAGTGGCGCAAACTTGCGGAAGGATGGCTACACCTTC.

The chain recombines TRBV6-5 with TRBJ1-3; no definite D call. Per the germline V gene, CDR1 is MNHEY and CDR2 is SVGAGI. This CDR3 region has 15 residues. V was clipped by 5 bases and J by 0 bases, with 11 bases between them. The CDR3 bases are TGTGCCAGCAGTCCCGGGTCTAGCTCTGGAAACACCATATATTTT. Translation gives CASSPGSSSGNTIYF.

There are a few counts of this clone. The V gene is TRBV7-9, the J gene TRBJ2-7, with D perhaps matching TRBD2 (7 bases). The CDR3 spans 15 residues. The V end was cut by 2 bases, the J end by 3 bases, with 14 bases between. Per the germline V gene, CDR1 is SEHNR and CDR2 is FQNEAQ (reference sequence). CDR3 residues: CASSLRVGGDYEQYF. The CDR3 DNA follows: TGTGCCAGCAGCTTAAGGGTAGGGGGGGACTACGAGCAGTACTTC.

CDR3 nucleotides: TGTGCCAGCAGTTTGAGTACAGGGGTTAACTATGGCTACACCTTC. Its translation: CASSLSTGVNYGYTF. The chain links TRBV27 to TRBJ1-2, with 7 positions matching TRBD1. Germline-derived CDR1 and CDR2 are MNHEY and SMNVEV (reference sequence). This CDR3 spans 15 amino acids. Trimming at V came to 3 bases and at J to 1 base, leaving 5 bases not matched to a gene.

This clone showed up just a few times. The chain uses TRBV18 and TRBJ1-2; 9 bases are a match to TRBD1. The germline V gene encodes CDR1 KGHSH and CDR2 LQKENI. Trimming at V came to 3 bases and at J to 8 bases, leaving 1 base not matched to a gene. The CDR3 is 12 residues long. The CDR3 here is CASSPTGGGYTF. In DNA form, the CDR3 reads TGTGCCAGCTCACCCACAGGGGGCGGCTACACCTTC.

The CDR3 region has the DNA TGTGCCAGCTCACCCATACCGGGACTTTCGGACACTGAAGCTTTCTTT. It yields the protein CASSPIPGLSDTEAFF. The rearrangement uses TRBV18 and TRBJ1-1; a possible D gene is TRBD1 (5 bases). V dropped 3 bases and J dropped 3 bases, with 17 bases sitting between them. The CDR3 extends over 16 amino acids. From germline, CDR1 is KGHSH and CDR2 LQKENI.

This chain links TRBV7-9 with TRBJ1-1, with D possibly TRBD1 on 6 matching bases. V lost 5 bases and J 3 bases, leaving 7 bases between the germline ends. Per germline, CDR1 SEHNR and CDR2 FQNEAQ (reference sequence). The CDR3 extends over 12 amino acids. CDR3 sequence (DNA): TGTGCCAGCAGCCGACAGGACACTGAAGCTTTCTTT. Protein sequence: CASSRQDTEAFF.